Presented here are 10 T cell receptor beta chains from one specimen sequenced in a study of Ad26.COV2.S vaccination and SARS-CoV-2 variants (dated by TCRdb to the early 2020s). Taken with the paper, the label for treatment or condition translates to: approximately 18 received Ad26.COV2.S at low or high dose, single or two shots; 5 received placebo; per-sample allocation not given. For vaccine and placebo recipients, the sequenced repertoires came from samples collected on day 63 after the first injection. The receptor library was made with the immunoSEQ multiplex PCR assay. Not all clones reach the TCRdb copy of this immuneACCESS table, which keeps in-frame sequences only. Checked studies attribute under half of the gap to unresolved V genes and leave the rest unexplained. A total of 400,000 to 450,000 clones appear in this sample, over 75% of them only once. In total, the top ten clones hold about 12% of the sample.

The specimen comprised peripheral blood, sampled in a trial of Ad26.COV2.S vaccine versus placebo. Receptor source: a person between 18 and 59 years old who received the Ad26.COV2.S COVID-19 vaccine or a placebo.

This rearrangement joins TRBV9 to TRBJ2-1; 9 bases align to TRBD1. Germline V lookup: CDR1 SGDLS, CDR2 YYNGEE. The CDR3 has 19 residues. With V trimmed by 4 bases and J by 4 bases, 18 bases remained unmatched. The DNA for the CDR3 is TGTGCCAGCAGCCCGAGAGAGGGACAGGGATCGTCTATATACAATGAGCAGTTCTTC. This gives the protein CASSPREGQGSSIYNEQFF.

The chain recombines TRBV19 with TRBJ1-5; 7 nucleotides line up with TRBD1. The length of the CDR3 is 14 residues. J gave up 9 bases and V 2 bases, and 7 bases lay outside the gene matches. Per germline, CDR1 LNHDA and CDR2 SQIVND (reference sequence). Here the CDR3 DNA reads TGTGCCAGTAGTATACGACAGGGTCGGCCGCCCCAGCATTTT. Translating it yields CASSIRQGRPPQHF.

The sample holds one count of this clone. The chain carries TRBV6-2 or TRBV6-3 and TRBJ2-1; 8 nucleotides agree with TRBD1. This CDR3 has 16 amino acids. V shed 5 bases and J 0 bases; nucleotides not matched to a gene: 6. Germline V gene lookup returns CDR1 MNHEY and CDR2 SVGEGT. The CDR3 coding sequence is TGTGCCAGCAGTGACACAGGGGGAACCTCCTACAATGAGCAGTTCTTC. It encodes CASSDTGGTSYNEQFF.

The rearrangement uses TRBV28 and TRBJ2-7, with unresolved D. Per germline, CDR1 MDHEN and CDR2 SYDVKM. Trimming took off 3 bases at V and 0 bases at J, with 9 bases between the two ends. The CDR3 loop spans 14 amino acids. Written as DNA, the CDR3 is TGTGCCAGCAGTTTCAGCACCAGCTCCTACGAGCAGTACTTC. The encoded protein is CASSFSTSSYEQYF. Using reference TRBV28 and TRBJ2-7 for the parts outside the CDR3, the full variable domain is DVKVTQSSRYLVKRTGEKVFLECVQDMDHENMFWYRQDPGLGLRLIYFSYDVKMKEKGDIPEGYSVSREKKERFSLILESASTNQTSMYLCASSFSTSSYEQYFGPGTRLTVT.

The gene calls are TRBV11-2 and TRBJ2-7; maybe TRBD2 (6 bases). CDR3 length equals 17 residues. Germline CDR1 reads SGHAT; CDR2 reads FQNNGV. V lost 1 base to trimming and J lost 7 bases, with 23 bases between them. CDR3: CASSLAGGAGRSLEQYF. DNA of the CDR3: TGTGCCAGCAGCTTAGCCGGAGGAGCGGGCCGTTCGTTGGAGCAGTACTTC.

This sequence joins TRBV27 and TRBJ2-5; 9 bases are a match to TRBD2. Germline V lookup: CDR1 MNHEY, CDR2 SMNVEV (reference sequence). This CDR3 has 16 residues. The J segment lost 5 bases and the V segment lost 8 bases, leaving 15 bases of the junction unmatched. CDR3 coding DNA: TGTGCCAGCCGCGCATCTAGCGGGAAGTGGTCGGAGACCCAGTACTTC. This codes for CASRASSGKWSETQYF.

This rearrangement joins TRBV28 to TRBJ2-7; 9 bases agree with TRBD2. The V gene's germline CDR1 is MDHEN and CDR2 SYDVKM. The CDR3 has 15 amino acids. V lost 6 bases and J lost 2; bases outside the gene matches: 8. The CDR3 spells CASSRAGGPPYEQYF. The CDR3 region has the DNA TGTGCCAGCAGCCGAGCGGGAGGACCCCCCTACGAGCAGTACTTC.

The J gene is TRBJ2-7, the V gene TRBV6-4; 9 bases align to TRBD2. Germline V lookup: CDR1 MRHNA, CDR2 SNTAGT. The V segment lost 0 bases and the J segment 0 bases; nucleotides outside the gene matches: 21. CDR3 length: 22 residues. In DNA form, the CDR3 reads TGTGCCAGCAGTGACTCCGGAGTCTGGCTAGCGGGAAATCATGCCTACTCCTACGAGCAGTACTTC. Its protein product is CASSDSGVWLAGNHAYSYEQYF.

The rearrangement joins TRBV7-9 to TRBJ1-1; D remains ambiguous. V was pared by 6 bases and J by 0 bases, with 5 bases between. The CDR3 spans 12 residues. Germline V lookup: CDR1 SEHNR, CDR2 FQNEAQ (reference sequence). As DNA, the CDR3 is TGTGCCAGCAGGGAAATGAACACTGAAGCTTTCTTT. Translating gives CASREMNTEAFF.

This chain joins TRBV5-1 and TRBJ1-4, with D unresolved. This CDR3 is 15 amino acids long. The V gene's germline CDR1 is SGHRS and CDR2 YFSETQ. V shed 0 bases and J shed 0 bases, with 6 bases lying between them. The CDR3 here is CASSLAGPTNEKLFF. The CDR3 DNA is TGCGCCAGCAGCTTGGCCGGGCCAACTAATGAAAAACTGTTTTTT.